This TCR beta chain originates from a study of blood T cell repertoires in COVID-19. Study overall: The United States, Italy and Spain supplied acute and convalescent COVID-19 samples. T cells, B-cell-depleted T cells, or PBMCs supplied cDNA or gDNA.

Worth noting for this clone: At one of its ends the junction is not consistent with the germline gene, which may arise from a read error.

The CDR3 spans 13 residues. Germline V gives CDR1 SGHTA, CDR2 FQGNSA. As handled by the study authors: Scientists estimated how many nucleated cells there were by amplifying reference gene primers. Assay: immunoSEQ multiplex PCR; the TCRdb copy retains only in-frame clones and omits some. The V and J calls and the clone size are those of that table, but D and trimming were determined from the DNA. The table shows under 450,000 clones, with more than 65% occurring only once. The sequenced material came from peripheral blood. This chain uses TRBV7-2 with TRBJ2-5, with TRBD1 matching 10 bases. This TCR was sampled from a human donor with acute or convalescent COVID-19. The donor label of this sample is uncertain. The CDR3 sequence: CASSFGQGERTDF. CDR3 bases: TGTGCCAGCAGCTTCGGACAGGGGGAAAGGACCGACTTC.